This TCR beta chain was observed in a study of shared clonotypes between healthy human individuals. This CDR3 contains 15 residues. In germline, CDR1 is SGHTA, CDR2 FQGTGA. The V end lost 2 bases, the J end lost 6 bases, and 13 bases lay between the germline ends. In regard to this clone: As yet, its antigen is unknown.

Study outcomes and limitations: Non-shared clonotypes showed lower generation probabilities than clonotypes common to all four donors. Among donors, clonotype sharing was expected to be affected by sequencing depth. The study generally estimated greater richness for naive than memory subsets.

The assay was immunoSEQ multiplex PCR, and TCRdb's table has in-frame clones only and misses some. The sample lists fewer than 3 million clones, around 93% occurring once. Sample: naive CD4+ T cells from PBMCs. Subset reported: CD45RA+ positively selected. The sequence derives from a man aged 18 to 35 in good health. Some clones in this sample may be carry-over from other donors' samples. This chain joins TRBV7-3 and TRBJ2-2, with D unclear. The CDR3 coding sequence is TGTGCCAGCAGCTTAGGGTGGGTTGCACCCGGGGAGCTGTTTTTT. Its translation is CASSLGWVAPGELFF.